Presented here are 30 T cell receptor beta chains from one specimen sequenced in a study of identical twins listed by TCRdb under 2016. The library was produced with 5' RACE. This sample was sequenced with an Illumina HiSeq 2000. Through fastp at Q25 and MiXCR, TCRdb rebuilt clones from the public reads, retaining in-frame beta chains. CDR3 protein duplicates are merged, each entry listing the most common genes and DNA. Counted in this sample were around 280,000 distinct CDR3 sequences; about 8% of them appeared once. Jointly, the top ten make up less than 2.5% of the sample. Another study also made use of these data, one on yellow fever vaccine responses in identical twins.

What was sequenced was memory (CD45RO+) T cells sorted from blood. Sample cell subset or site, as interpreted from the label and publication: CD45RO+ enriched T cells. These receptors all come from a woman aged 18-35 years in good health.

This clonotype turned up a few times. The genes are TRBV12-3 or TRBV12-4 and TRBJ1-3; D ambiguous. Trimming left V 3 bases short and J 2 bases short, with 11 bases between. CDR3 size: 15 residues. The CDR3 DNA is TGTGCCAGCAGTTTCAGGCCCCTGGCTGGAAACACCATATATTTT. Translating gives CASSFRPLAGNTIYF.

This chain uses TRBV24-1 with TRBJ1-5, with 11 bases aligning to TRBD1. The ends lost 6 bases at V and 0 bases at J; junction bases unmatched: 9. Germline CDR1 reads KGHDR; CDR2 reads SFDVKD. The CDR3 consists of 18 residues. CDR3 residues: CATSPGTGGPNSNQPQHF. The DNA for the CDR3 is TGTGCCACCAGTCCCGGGACAGGGGGTCCCAATAGCAATCAGCCCCAGCATTTT.

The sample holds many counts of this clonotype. The CDR3 bases are TGTGCCAGCACGCAGGGACATCAAGAGACCCAGTACTTC. This gives the protein CASTQGHQETQYF. V usage is TRBV6-1 and J usage is TRBJ2-5; D may be TRBD1 (6 bases). Germline loops: CDR1 MNHNS, CDR2 SASEGT. There are 13 residues in the CDR3. The ends were cut back, 7 bases at V and 2 bases at J, with 11 bases in the middle.

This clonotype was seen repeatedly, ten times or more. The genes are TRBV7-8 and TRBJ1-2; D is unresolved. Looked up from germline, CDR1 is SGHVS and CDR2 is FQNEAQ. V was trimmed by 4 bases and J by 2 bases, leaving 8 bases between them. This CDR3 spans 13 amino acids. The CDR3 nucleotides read TGTGCCAGCAGCTCGGGCTTGAACTATGGCTACACCTTC. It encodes CASSSGLNYGYTF.

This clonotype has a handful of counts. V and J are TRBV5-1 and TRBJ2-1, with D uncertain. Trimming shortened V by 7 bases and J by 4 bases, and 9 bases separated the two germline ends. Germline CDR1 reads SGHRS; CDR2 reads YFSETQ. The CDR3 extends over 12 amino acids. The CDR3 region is CASHQVYNEQFF. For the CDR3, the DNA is TGCGCCAGCCACCAGGTTTACAATGAGCAGTTCTTC.

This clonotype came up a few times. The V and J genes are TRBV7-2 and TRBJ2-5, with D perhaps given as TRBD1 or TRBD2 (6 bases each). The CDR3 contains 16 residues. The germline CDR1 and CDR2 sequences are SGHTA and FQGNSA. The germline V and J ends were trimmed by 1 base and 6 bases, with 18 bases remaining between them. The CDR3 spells CASSLEPGALRKTQYF. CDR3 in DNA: TGTGCCAGCAGCTTAGAACCGGGGGCGCTAAGAAAGACCCAGTACTTC.

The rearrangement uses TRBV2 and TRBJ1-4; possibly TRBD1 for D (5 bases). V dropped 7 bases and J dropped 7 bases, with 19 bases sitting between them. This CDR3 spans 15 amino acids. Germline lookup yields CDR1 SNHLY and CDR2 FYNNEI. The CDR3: CASNETPGLREKLFF. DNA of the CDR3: TGTGCCAGCAATGAGACTCCGGGACTCCGTGAAAAACTGTTTTTT.

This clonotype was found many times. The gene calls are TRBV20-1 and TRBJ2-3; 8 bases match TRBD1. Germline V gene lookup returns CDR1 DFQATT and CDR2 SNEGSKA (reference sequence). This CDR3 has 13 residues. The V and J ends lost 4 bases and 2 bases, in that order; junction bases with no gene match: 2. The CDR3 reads CSANRGDTDTQYF. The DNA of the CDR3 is TGCAGTGCTAACAGGGGGGACACAGATACGCAGTATTTT.

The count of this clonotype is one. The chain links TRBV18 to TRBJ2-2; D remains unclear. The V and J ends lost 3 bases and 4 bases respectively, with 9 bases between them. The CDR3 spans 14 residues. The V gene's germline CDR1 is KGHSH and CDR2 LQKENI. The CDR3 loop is CASSPAKITGELFF. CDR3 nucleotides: TGTGCCAGCTCACCTGCGAAAATCACCGGGGAGCTGTTTTTT. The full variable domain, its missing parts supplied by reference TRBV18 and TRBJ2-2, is NAGVMQNPRHLVRRRGQEARLRCSPMKGHSHVYWYRQLPEEGLKFMVYLQKENIIDESGMPKERFSAEFPKEGPSILRIQQVVRGDSAAYFCASSPAKITGELFFGEGSRLTVL.

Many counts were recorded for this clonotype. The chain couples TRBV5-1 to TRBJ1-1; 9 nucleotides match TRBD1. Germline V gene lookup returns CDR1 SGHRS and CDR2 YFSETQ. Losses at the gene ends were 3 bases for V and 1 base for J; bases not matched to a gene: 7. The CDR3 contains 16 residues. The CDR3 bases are TGCGCCAGCAGCTCTGGACAGGGGTTATCGAACACTGAAGCTTTCTTT. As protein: CASSSGQGLSNTEAFF.

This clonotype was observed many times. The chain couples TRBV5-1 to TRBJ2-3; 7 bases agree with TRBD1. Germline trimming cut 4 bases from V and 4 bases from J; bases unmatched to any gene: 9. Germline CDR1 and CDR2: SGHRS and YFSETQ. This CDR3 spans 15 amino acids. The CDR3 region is CASSIRDRASDTQYF. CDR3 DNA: TGCGCCAGCAGCATCCGGGACAGAGCTTCAGATACGCAGTATTTT.

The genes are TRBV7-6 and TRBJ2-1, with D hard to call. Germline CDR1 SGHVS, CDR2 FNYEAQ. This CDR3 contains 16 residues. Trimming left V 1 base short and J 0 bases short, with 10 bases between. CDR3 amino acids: CASSLERVSSYNEQFF. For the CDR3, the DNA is TGTGCCAGCAGCTTAGAAAGGGTGAGCTCCTACAATGAGCAGTTCTTC.

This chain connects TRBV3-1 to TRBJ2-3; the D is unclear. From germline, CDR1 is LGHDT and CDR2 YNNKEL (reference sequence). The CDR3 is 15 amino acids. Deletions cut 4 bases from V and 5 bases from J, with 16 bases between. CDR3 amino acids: CASSPTRSKVDTQYF. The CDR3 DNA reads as TGTGCCAGCAGCCCTACGAGGTCCAAGGTAGATACGCAGTATTTT.

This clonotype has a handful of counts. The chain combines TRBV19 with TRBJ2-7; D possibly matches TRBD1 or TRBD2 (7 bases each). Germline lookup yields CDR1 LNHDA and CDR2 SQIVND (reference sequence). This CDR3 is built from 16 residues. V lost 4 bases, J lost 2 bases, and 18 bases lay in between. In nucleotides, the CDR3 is TGTGCCAGTAGTACACCCCCGACAGGGAGGGCCTACGAGCAGTACTTC. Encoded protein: CASSTPPTGRAYEQYF.

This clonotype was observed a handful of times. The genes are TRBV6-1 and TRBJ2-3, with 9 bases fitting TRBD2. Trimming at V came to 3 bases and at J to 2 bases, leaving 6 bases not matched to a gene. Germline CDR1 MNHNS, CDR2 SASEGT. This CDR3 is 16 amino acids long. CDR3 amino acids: CASSDATSGYTDTQYF. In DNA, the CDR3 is TGTGCCAGCAGTGATGCGACTAGCGGATACACAGATACGCAGTATTTT.

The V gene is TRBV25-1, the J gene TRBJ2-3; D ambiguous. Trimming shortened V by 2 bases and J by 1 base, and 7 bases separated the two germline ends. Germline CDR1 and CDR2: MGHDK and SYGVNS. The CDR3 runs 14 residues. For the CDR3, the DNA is TGTGCCAGCAGTGAAGGAACAGGCACAGATACGCAGTATTTT. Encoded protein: CASSEGTGTDTQYF.

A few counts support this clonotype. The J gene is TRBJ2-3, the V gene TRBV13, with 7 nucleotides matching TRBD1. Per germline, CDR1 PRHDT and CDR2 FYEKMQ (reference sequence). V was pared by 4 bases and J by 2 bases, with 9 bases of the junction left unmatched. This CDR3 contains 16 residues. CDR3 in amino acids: CASSYPGTDYTDTQYF. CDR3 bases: TGTGCCAGCAGCTACCCCGGGACAGACTACACAGATACGCAGTATTTT.

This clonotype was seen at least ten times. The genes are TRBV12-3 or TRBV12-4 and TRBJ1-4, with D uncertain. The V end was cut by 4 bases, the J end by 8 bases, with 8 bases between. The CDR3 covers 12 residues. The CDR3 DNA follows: TGTGCCAGCAGTTGGAGGGTCGAAAAACTGTTTTTT. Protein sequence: CASSWRVEKLFF.

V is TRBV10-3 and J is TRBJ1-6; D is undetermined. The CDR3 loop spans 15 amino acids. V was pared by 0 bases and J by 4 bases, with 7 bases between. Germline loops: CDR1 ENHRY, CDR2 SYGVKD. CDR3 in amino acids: CAISESGNYNSPLHF. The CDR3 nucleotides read TGTGCCATCAGTGAGTCCGGCAATTATAATTCACCCCTCCACTTT.

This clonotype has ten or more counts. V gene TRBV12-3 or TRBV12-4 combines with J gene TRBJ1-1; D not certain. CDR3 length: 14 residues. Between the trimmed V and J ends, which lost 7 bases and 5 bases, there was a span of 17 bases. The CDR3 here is CASKSEVAGTEAFF. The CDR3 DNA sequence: TGTGCCAGCAAAAGTGAGGTGGCTGGGACTGAAGCTTTCTTT.

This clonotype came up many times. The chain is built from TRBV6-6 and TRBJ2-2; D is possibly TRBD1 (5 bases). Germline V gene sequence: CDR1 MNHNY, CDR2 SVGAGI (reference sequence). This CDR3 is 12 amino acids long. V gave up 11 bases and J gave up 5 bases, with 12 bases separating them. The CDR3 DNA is TGTGCCCTCTGGGCAGGGACCGGGGAGCTGTTTTTT. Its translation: CALWAGTGELFF.

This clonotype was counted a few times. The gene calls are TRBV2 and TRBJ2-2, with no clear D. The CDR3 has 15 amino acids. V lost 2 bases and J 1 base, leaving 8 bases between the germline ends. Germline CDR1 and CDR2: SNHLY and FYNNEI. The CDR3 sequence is CASSEQHMNTGELFF. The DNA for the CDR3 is TGTGCCAGCAGTGAACAACATATGAACACCGGGGAGCTGTTTTTT. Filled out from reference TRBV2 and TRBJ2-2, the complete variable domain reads EPEVTQTPSHQVTQMGQEVILRCVPISNHLYFYWYRQILGQKVEFLVSFYNNEISEKSEIFDDQFSVERPDGSNFTLKIRSTKLEDSAMYFCASSEQHMNTGELFFGEGSRLTVL.

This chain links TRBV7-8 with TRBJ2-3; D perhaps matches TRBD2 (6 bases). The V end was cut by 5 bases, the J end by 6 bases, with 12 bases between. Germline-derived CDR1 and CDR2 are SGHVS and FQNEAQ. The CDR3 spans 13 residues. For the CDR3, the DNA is TGTGCCAGCAGCCCCCTTCGGGAGGATACGCAGTATTTT. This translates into CASSPLREDTQYF.

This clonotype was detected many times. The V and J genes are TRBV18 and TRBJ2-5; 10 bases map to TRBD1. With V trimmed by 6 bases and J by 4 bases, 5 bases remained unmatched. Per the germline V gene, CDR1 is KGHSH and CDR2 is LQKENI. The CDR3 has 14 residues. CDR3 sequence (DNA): TGTGCCAGCTCCTGGGACAGGGGCTCAGAGACCCAGTACTTC. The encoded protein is CASSWDRGSETQYF.

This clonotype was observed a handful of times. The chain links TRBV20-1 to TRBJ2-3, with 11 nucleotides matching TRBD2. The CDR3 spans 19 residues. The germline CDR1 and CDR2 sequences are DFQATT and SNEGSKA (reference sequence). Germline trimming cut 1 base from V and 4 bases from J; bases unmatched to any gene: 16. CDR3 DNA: TGCAGTGCTAGAGTTGGGGATAGCGGGAGGGGAAGAGGCTCAGATACGCAGTATTTT. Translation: CSARVGDSGRGRGSDTQYF.

The CDR3 region has the DNA TGTGCCGTCCAGGACAGGTACGAGCAGTACTTC. Protein product: CAVQDRYEQYF. The gene calls are TRBV6-1 and TRBJ2-7; the match to TRBD1 covers 7 bases. The V segment lost 11 bases and the J segment 4 bases; nucleotides outside the gene matches: 5. The CDR3 loop spans 11 amino acids. Germline V gene data show CDR1 as MNHNS and CDR2 as SASEGT.

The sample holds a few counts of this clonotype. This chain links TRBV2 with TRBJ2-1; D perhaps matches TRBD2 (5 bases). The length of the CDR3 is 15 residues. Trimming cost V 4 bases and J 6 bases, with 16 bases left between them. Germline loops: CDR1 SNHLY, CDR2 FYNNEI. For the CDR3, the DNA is TGTGCCAGCAGTGCGTTCCTAGCCTCTTCCAATGAGCAGTTCTTC. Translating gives CASSAFLASSNEQFF.

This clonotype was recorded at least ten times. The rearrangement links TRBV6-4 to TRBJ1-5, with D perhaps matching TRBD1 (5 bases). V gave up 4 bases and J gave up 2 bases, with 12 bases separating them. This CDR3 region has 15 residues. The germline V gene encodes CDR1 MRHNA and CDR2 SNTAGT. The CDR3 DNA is TGTGCCAGCAGTGCGCAGGGAGGGGGCAATCAGCCCCAGCATTTT. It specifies CASSAQGGGNQPQHF.

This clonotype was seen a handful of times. The CDR3 loop reads CASRTGGGYEQYV. CDR3 coding DNA: TGTGCCAGCAGAACGGGTGGGGGCTACGAGCAGTACGTC. The V and J genes are TRBV6-2 or TRBV6-3 and TRBJ2-7; D may match TRBD1 or TRBD2 (5 bases each). Germline V gives CDR1 MNHEY, CDR2 SVGEGT. The V end was cut by 6 bases, the J end by 3 bases, with 12 bases between. The CDR3 loop spans 13 amino acids.

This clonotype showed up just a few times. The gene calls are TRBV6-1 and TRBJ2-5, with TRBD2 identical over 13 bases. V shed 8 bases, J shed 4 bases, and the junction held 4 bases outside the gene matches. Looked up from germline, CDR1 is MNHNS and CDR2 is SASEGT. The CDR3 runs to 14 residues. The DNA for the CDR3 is TGTGCCAGCCGGGGGACTAGCGGGGTAGAGACCCAGTACTTC. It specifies CASRGTSGVETQYF.